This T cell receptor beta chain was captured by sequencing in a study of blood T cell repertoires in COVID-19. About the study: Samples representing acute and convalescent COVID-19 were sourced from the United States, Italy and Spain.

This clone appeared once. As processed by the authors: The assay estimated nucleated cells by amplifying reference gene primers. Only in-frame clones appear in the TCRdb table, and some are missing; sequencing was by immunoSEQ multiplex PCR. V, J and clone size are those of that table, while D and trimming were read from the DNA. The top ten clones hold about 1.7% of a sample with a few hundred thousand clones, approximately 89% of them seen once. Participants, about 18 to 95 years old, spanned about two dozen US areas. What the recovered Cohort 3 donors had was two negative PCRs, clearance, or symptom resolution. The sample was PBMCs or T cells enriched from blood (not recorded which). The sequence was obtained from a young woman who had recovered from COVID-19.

The CDR3 region is CASTGAGGTYNEQFF. The CDR3 DNA is TGTGCCAGTACAGGAGCGGGAGGAACTTACAATGAGCAGTTCTTC. The V gene is TRBV19, the J gene TRBJ2-1; 9 nucleotides align to TRBD2. V was pared by 7 bases and J by 4 bases, with 8 bases of the junction left unmatched. There are 15 residues in the CDR3. Germline assignment: CDR1 LNHDA and CDR2 SQIVND (reference sequence).